This T cell receptor beta chain was identified in a study of T-cell reconstitution after alpha-beta-depleted transplantation in children. Study-wide results and limits: One year post-transplant, T-cell counts and diversity were largely derived from T cells produced anew. Some patients' high day-60 TCRbeta diversity was traced to surviving recipient T cells and thymic progenitors.

A TCRbeta library incorporating unique molecular identifiers was prepared. Using its own MiXCR run on the PCR reads, TCRdb lists one record per CDR3 protein. The table records some 840,000 distinct CDR3 sequences, 16% of them present only once. This clonotype appeared many times. Its antigen is still unknown. Germline CDR1 and CDR2: SGHRS and YFSETQ. With 2 bases clipped from V and 7 bases from J, the junction kept 8 bases outside the gene matches. The CDR3 runs to 15 residues. The clonotype comes from a male patient between 5 and 17 years old who had a stem cell transplant for acute lymphoblastic leukemia, so the T cells may come from the graft donor. The chain uses TRBV5-1 and TRBJ2-1, with 8 bases identical to TRBD2. The source material was PBMCs, mostly from graft donor cells, sampled 360 days after TCRalphabeta/CD19-depleted stem cell transplant. The CDR3 loop is CASSFSGTTGNEQFF. In DNA form, the CDR3 reads TGCGCCAGCAGCTTTAGCGGGACCACGGGAAATGAGCAGTTCTTC.